A selection of T cell receptor beta chains follows, all from one sample in a study of cytomegalovirus exposure and HLA in healthy donors. The table came from immunoSEQ multiplex PCR; TCRdb's copy has only in-frame clones and leaves some out. The repertoire holds more than 95,000 clones, with roughly 15% as singletons. Material for sequencing was PBMCs. These receptors all stem from a female donor in good health and CMV-seropositive. The conserved cysteine and the conserved F or W are not part of the CDR3 here. D genes are given only for firm matches.

ASSLTGAGYGYT,12,TRBV27,TRBJ1-2,TRBD1
ASSLPRLAGLPLDYNEQF,18,TRBV5-1,TRBJ2-1,TRBD2
ASSNGGSGANVLT,13,TRBV7-3,TRBJ2-6,.
ATSRDSQPQH,10,TRBV15,TRBJ1-5,.
ASSVVGVVDTQY,12,TRBV6-1,TRBJ2-3,.
ASSLYRETEAF,11,TRBV27,TRBJ1-1,.
SVGGQGADTQY,11,TRBV29-1,TRBJ2-3,TRBD1
ASSQEGGLRVTEAF,14,TRBV4-1,TRBJ1-1,.
SVEDLLRDTQY,11,TRBV29-1,TRBJ2-3,.
ASSHDRAWNTEAF,13,TRBV4-1,TRBJ1-1,TRBD1
ASSAYSGSSTDTQY,14,TRBV7-2,TRBJ2-3,TRBD2
ASSLDTGGTDTQY,13,TRBV5-1,TRBJ2-3,TRBD2
ASSPGLAGGRETQY,14,TRBV4-2,TRBJ2-5,TRBD2
AISETGGAQINEQF,14,TRBV10-3,TRBJ2-1,.
ASSSRGEKLF,10,TRBV6-5,TRBJ1-4,.
ASISGTAIYGYT,12,TRBV19,TRBJ1-2,TRBD1
ASSLFPGAITDTQY,14,TRBV5-6,TRBJ2-3,.
ASKGGADPGNTIY,13,TRBV5-1,TRBJ1-3,.
ASSFNRVSTEAF,12,TRBV5-5,TRBJ1-1,.
ATSPGQGWTYGYT,13,TRBV15,TRBJ1-2,TRBD1
ASSQGTGGIWPQH,13,TRBV4-3,TRBJ1-5,TRBD1
ASSLAGGYNEQF,12,TRBV6-6,TRBJ2-1,TRBD2
ASSHGQGDYEQY,12,TRBV5-1,TRBJ2-7,TRBD1
AWTRDRGYEQY,11,TRBV30,TRBJ2-7,TRBD1
ASSHLQAGAIDTQY,14,TRBV4-1,TRBJ2-3,TRBD2
ASSLGLGPSYFTDTQY,16,TRBV28,TRBJ2-3,.
ASSMEEGAEAF,11,TRBV2,TRBJ1-1,.
ASSLVQGAGNTIY,13,TRBV5-1,TRBJ1-3,.
ASSLAGGALRTEAF,14,TRBV5-4,TRBJ1-1,.
ASREGAAYEQY,11,TRBV19,TRBJ2-7,.
ASSETGTSIYEQY,13,TRBV25-1,TRBJ2-7,TRBD2